This T cell receptor (beta chain) was documented in a study of cytomegalovirus exposure and HLA in healthy donors. The germline V and J ends were trimmed by 4 bases and 2 bases, with 3 bases remaining between them. CDR3 length equals 11 residues. Germline V gene sequence: CDR1 SEHNR, CDR2 FQNEAQ (reference sequence). This PCR relied on a set of 60 Vbeta primers and 13 Jbeta primers. Profiled with immunoSEQ multiplex PCR; TCRdb holds only in-frame clones, not every one. Here the sample spans around 100,000 clones, around 80% being singletons. The material sequenced was PBMCs. This TCR was sampled from a male donor in good health and CMV-seropositive. This chain uses TRBV7-9 with TRBJ2-7; D gene ambiguous. The CDR3 sequence is CASSSTYEQYF. The CDR3 DNA follows: TGTGCCAGCAGCTCCACCTACGAGCAGTACTTC.